This TCR beta chain derives from a study of T cell repertoires in cytomegalovirus infection. Overall study context: Shared public TCR beta signatures pointed to both CMV infection and a matching HLA type.

CDR3 length: 19 amino acids. Trimming removed 4 bases from V and 0 bases from J; junction bases left unmatched: 13. CDR1 and CDR2 from the germline V gene are SGDLS and YYNGEE. Findings and limits, study-wide: HLA-C-restricted CMV clonotypes gave the most frequent clonotype in two of eight donors.

MiXCR, run by TCRdb on the reads, gives a single entry per CDR3 protein. This table has tens of thousands of distinct CDR3 sequences, more than 40% appearing once. About this clonotype: Its specificity is not known.

This TCR derives from a human donor in good health (CMV status not recorded). Some clones in this sample may be carry-over from other donors' samples. Specimen: CD8+ T cells from cultured PBMCs, collected from culture after CMV antigen stimulation. The rearrangement joins TRBV9 to TRBJ2-6; the match to TRBD1 covers 7 bases. Here the CDR3 DNA reads TGTGCCAGCAGCATTCGCCTAGGGACAGCCCCCTCTGGGGCCAACGTCCTGACTTTC. Its protein product is CASSIRLGTAPSGANVLTF.